This T cell receptor (beta chain) was recovered during a study of blood T cell repertoires in COVID-19. Background on the study: Samples of COVID-19 (acute and convalescent) were obtained from the United States, Italy and Spain.

The authors' processing: Estimation of nucleated cell counts was performed using reference gene primer amplification. TCRdb keeps only in-frame clones here, not all; method: immunoSEQ multiplex PCR. The V and J calls and clone size were taken over from that table, and D and trimming were inferred from the DNA. The repertoire holds about 210,000 clones, roughly 85% seen once, with around 2.5% in the top ten. The germline gives CDR1 SGHNT, CDR2 YYREEE (reference sequence). This CDR3 has 13 amino acids. V shed 2 bases and J shed 4 bases, with 8 bases lying between them. Enrolment of Seattle patients took place during active infection, and they were followed longitudinally.

The chain joins TRBV5-4 to TRBJ2-3; D is perhaps TRBD2 (6 bases). Material: peripheral blood. The sequence came from a woman in her 70s with COVID-19, enrolled during active disease. For the CDR3, the DNA is TGTGCCAGCAGCTTTACTAGCTCAGATACGCAGTATTTT. This encodes CASSFTSSDTQYF.